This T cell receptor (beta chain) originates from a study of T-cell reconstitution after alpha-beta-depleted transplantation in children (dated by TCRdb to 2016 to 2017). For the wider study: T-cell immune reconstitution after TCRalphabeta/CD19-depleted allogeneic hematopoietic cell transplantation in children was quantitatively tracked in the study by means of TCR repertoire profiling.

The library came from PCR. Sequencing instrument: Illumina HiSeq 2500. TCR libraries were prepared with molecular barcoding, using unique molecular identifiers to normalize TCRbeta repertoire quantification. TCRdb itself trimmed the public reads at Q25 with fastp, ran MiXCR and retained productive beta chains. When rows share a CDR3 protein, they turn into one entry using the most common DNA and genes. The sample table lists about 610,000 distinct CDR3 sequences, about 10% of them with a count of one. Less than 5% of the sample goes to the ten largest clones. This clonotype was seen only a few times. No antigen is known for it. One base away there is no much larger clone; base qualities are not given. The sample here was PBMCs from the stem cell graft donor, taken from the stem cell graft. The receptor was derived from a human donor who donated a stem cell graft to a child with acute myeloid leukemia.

The CDR3 is CASSLQGGPFSGNTIYF. In nucleotides, the sequence is TGTGCCAGCAGCTTACAAGGGGGGCCATTCTCTGGAAACACCATATATTTT. The sequence links TRBV7-2 to TRBJ1-3, with a tentative D gene TRBD1 over 6 matching bases. The CDR3 starts with the cysteine, ends with the phenylalanine, and has 17 residues. The entry retains the CDR3 DNA only, 51 bases that are in frame from base 1. The germline V gene sets CDR1 to SGHTA and CDR2 to FQGNSA. Deletion took 2 bases off V and 0 bases off J, with a span of 14 bases between the germline ends.